The clone carrying this T cell receptor (beta chain) was seen only once. What it binds is not known. The sample belongs to a study of shared clonotypes between healthy human individuals. Whole-study results and caveats: Between a handful of donors, naive CD4 clonotypes were shared at a level of about 5.3%.

Sequencing was performed with immunoSEQ multiplex PCR; in TCRdb, only in-frame clones are kept and a portion is missing. The repertoire holds about 2 million clones, with around 95% as singletons. V lost 0 bases and J 0 bases, leaving 9 bases between the germline ends. CDR3 length equals 15 residues. The germline V gene has CDR1 SQVTM and CDR2 ANQGSEA. Sequencing was performed on naive CD4+ T cells sorted from blood. Subset meaning: CD45RA+ positively selected. The clonotype was recovered from a man in his late teens or twenties in good health. The chain has TRBV29-1 and TRBJ2-4; no firm D call. CDR3 sequence: CSVEDRHLAKNIQYF. The DNA for the CDR3 is TGCAGCGTTGAAGATCGGCACCTAGCCAAAAACATTCAGTACTTC.